One T cell receptor (beta chain) is described in this entry. Its target is not known. The data are from a study of shared clonotypes between healthy human individuals. Study conclusions and caveats: Sharing across four donors was highest in naive CD4 (around 5%) and lowest in memory CD8 (approximately 0.4%).

The CDR3 spans 12 residues. Deletions cut 5 bases from V and 6 bases from J, with 8 bases between. Germline V gene data show CDR1 as SEHNR and CDR2 as FQNEAQ (reference sequence). Using immunoSEQ multiplex PCR, the repertoire was profiled, and TCRdb retains in-frame clones only, with some absent. The table includes about 2 million clones, 90% to 95% detected once. Sequencing was performed on naive CD4+ T cells sorted from blood. The subset: CD45RA+ positively selected. The receptor was derived from a man between 18 and 35 years old in good health. The chain recombines TRBV7-9 with TRBJ2-4, with D hard to call. In nucleotides, the CDR3 is TGTGCCAGCAGCGCCCAAATAAACATTCAGTACTTC. Translating it yields CASSAQINIQYF.